This T cell receptor beta chain was recorded in a study of blood T cells in healthy people across ages. Overall study findings and caveats: When set beside aged donors, long-lived donors presented more naive CD4+ cells and higher diversity.

The CDR3 has 12 amino acids. V was shortened by 7 bases and J by 8 bases, with 14 bases between the two germline ends. This clonotype was seen a few times. Antigen specificity is unknown. A second PCR, run for roughly 7 to 12 cycles, used a sample-barcoded 5' primer plus a J-beta primer mix. One entry per CDR3 protein results from TCRdb running MiXCR on the 5' RACE reads. The repertoire consists of 1.5 million to 1.9 million distinct CDR3 sequences, with approximately 43% occurring once and the leading ten covering about 3.8%. The clonotype was recovered from a woman under 30 in good health. The chain is built from TRBV12-3 or TRBV12-4 and TRBJ1-2, with D perhaps TRBD1 (5 bases). Sequenced input: blood. The CDR3 reads CASTQGVRGYTF. In DNA form, the CDR3 reads TGTGCCAGCACCCAGGGTGTCCGGGGCTACACCTTC.